The next 20 T cell receptor beta chains were all read from a single sample in a study of CD8 T cells in ankylosing spondylitis. Study findings and constraints: There was a TCR beta motif, made of several highly homologous variants, that appeared characteristic of ankylosing spondylitis blood.

These receptors lack a known antigen. TCRdb used MiXCR to reprocess the 5' RACE reads, holding one entry per CDR3 protein. The data hold 390,000 or so distinct CDR3 sequences, with around 24% observed a single time. Sequenced material: blood, either unsorted or a sorted T cell fraction (not recorded which). These receptors all stem from a male donor with ankylosing spondylitis.

V gene TRBV12-2 combines with J gene TRBJ2-4. TRBV12-2 is marked as a pseudogene. This CDR3 has 15 residues. As DNA, the CDR3 is TGTGCAAGTCGCTTCGACAGCGAGCCAAAAAACATTCAGTACTTC. As protein: CASRFDSEPKNIQYF.

This clonotype has only a few counts. The V call is TRBV28, the J call TRBJ2-6; D is ambiguous. The V gene lost 4 bases and the J gene lost 0 bases, with 4 bases spanning the gap. Germline assignment: CDR1 MDHEN and CDR2 SYDVKM. The CDR3 length is 14 residues. CDR3 in amino acids: CASSSVSGANVLTF. CDR3 nucleotide sequence: TGTGCCAGCAGTTCCGTCTCTGGGGCCAACGTCCTGACTTTC.

J is TRBJ2-7 and V is TRBV18, with D possibly matching TRBD1 (6 bases). V lost 1 base and J lost 3, with 10 bases in between. The germline gives CDR1 KGHSH, CDR2 LQKENI. The CDR3 runs to 14 residues. CDR3 loop: CASSPRPDSYEQYF. The CDR3, as DNA: TGTGCCAGCTCACCACGGCCGGACAGCTACGAGCAGTACTTC.

Only a few counts were recorded for this clonotype. The chain is built from TRBV12-3 or TRBV12-4 and TRBJ2-5; no definite D call. The germline V and J ends were trimmed by 5 bases and 4 bases, with 11 bases remaining between them. The CDR3 has 13 residues. CDR3 protein: CASSLRPRETQYF. In DNA, the CDR3 is TGTGCCAGCAGTCTCCGCCCCCGAGAGACCCAGTACTTC.

This clonotype turned up a few times. The V call is TRBV4-3, the J call TRBJ2-7; D is unresolved. Trimming took off 0 bases at V and 5 bases at J, with 14 bases between the two ends. The CDR3 consists of 15 residues. Germline V gene lookup returns CDR1 LGHNA and CDR2 YSLEER. The CDR3 DNA reads TGCGCCAGCAGCCAAGAATCAACCTTTAACCACGAGCAGTACTTC. It specifies CASSQESTFNHEQYF.

A few counts support this clonotype. The gene calls are TRBV12-3 or TRBV12-4 and TRBJ2-4, with D perhaps matching TRBD1 or TRBD2 (5 bases each). Trimming cost V 5 bases and J 0 bases, with 11 bases left between them. There are 15 residues in the CDR3. The CDR3 region is CASSTTGGAKNIQYF. DNA for the CDR3: TGTGCCAGCAGTACCACTGGGGGAGCCAAAAACATTCAGTACTTC.

This clonotype was detected only a few times. This rearrangement joins TRBV28 to TRBJ2-1, with D unclear. CDR3 length: 11 residues. Germline CDR1 is MDHEN and CDR2 is SYDVKM. V shed 7 bases and J shed 7 bases, with 8 bases lying between them. The CDR3 DNA reads TGTGCCAGCACTAGGACGAATGAGCAGTTCTTC. As protein: CASTRTNEQFF.

This clonotype was counted between two and nine times. The chain is built from TRBV5-1 and TRBJ2-5; D might be TRBD1 (6 bases). The CDR3 runs 16 residues. Germline V lookup: CDR1 SGHRS, CDR2 YFSETQ. V was shortened by 4 bases and J by 4 bases, with 20 bases between the two germline ends. The CDR3 loop is CASSATGFGLGETQYF. The CDR3 coding sequence is TGCGCCAGCAGCGCAACAGGGTTCGGTCTTGGAGAGACCCAGTACTTC.

The rearrangement uses TRBV28 and TRBJ2-1; no reliable D call. This CDR3 contains 12 residues. The germline CDR1 and CDR2 sequences are MDHEN and SYDVKM. The V and J ends lost 6 bases and 12 bases respectively, with 15 bases between them. CDR3 nucleotides: TGTGCCAGCAGCTCCTTCCTCGCCCGGCAGTTCTTC. Amino acids: CASSSFLARQFF.

The chain employs TRBV18 and TRBJ2-2; TRBD2 aligns across 7 bases. The ends lost 2 bases at V and 6 bases at J; junction bases unmatched: 15. Germline assignment: CDR1 KGHSH and CDR2 LQKENI. The CDR3 covers 18 residues. The DNA for the CDR3 is TGTGCCAGCTCACCAACTGGAAGAAGCGGGACTCTCGCCGGGGAGCTGTTTTTT. This encodes CASSPTGRSGTLAGELFF.

The chain uses TRBV5-5 and TRBJ1-1, with D unclear. Germline CDR1 is SGHKS and CDR2 is YYEKEE (reference sequence). Trimming removed 4 bases at V and 6 bases at J, with 10 bases between. The CDR3 extends over 12 amino acids. The CDR3 is CASSRPPAEAFF. The CDR3 DNA reads TGTGCCAGCAGCCGACCGCCGGCTGAAGCTTTCTTT.

This clonotype has only a few counts. The rearrangement links TRBV18 to TRBJ2-1; no firm D call. This CDR3 is 13 amino acids long. Germline V lookup: CDR1 KGHSH, CDR2 LQKENI. Trimming cost V 5 bases and J 5 bases, with 10 bases left between them. CDR3 nucleotide sequence: TGTGCCAGCTCAGATCGACGGGACAATGAGCAGTTCTTC. It codes for CASSDRRDNEQFF.

This clonotype was seen more than once but under ten times. V is TRBV29-1 and J is TRBJ2-7; D may be TRBD2 (6 bases). This CDR3 comprises 13 residues. The V end lost 3 bases, the J end lost 2 bases, and 11 bases lay between the germline ends. The germline gives CDR1 SQVTM, CDR2 ANQGSEA. CDR3 DNA sequence: TGCAGCGTTGATGGACGGGAGCCCTACGAGCAGTACTTC. Amino acids: CSVDGREPYEQYF.

The genes are TRBV7-3 and TRBJ2-1; 9 bases are a match to TRBD2. The ends lost 5 bases at V and 7 bases at J; junction bases unmatched: 9. This CDR3 comprises 15 residues. From germline, CDR1 is SGHTA and CDR2 FQGTGA. CDR3 DNA: TGTGCCAGCAGCCCCATTCTAGCGGGGTTAAATGAGCAGTTCTTC. It codes for CASSPILAGLNEQFF.

The chain joins TRBV14 to TRBJ1-5; D not certain. Trimming took off 0 bases at V and 0 bases at J, with 15 bases between the two ends. The CDR3 contains 18 residues. Germline CDR1 reads SGHDN; CDR2 reads FVKESK. Here the CDR3 reads CASSQDRGGRVSNQPQHF. In nucleotides, the CDR3 is TGTGCCAGCAGCCAAGATCGGGGTGGGCGAGTTAGCAATCAGCCCCAGCATTTT.

This clonotype was seen more than once but under ten times. J is TRBJ1-1 and V is TRBV28; 9 positions match TRBD1. V lost 3 bases to trimming and J lost 3 bases; unmatched junction nucleotides: 8. The CDR3 is made up of 16 amino acids. Germline V gene data show CDR1 as MDHEN and CDR2 as SYDVKM. Written as DNA, the CDR3 is TGTGCCAGCAGTTTGCCGGGGACAGGGACAGACACTGAAGCTTTCTTT. This sequence encodes CASSLPGTGTDTEAFF.

The chain combines TRBV11-3 with TRBJ2-5, with a weak D call TRBD1 (6 bases). The CDR3 is 16 residues long. Trimming took 0 bases from V and 10 from J, leaving 21 bases between them. Germline-derived CDR1 and CDR2 are SGHNT and YENEEA. CDR3: CASSLDPGRGHSGQYF. The CDR3 DNA reads TGTGCCAGCAGCTTAGATCCCGGCAGGGGCCATAGTGGCCAGTACTTC.

The V and J genes are TRBV25-1 and TRBJ2-2, with no clear D. Between the trimmed V and J ends, which lost 9 bases and 4 bases, there was a span of 9 bases. This CDR3 is 12 amino acids long. CDR1 is MGHDK, CDR2 SYGVNS, per germline. CDR3 nucleotides: TGTGCCAGTAGCAGTATCACCGGGGAGCTGTTTTTT. It codes for CASSSITGELFF.

V is TRBV12-3 or TRBV12-4 and J is TRBJ2-2, with D perhaps TRBD1 (5 bases). CDR3 length equals 14 residues. V gave up 2 bases and J gave up 4 bases, with 8 bases separating them. The CDR3 here is CASSLQGTTGELFF. CDR3 in DNA: TGTGCCAGCAGTTTACAGGGCACCACCGGGGAGCTGTTTTTT.

This chain joins TRBV7-6 and TRBJ2-1; 8 nucleotides agree with TRBD1. Germline V lookup: CDR1 SGHVS, CDR2 FNYEAQ. The CDR3 is 13 amino acids. The CDR3 protein is CDEAGQGKHEQFF. The CDR3 DNA reads TGTGACGAGGCAGGACAGGGCAAACATGAGCAGTTCTTC. The entire variable domain, with the rest obtained from reference TRBV7-6 and TRBJ2-1, is as follows: GAGVSQSPRYKVTKRGQDVALRCDPISGHVSLYWYRQALGQGPEFLTYFNYEAQQDKSGLPNDRFSAERPEGSISTLTIQRTEQRDSAMYRCDEAGQGKHEQFFGPGTRLTVL.